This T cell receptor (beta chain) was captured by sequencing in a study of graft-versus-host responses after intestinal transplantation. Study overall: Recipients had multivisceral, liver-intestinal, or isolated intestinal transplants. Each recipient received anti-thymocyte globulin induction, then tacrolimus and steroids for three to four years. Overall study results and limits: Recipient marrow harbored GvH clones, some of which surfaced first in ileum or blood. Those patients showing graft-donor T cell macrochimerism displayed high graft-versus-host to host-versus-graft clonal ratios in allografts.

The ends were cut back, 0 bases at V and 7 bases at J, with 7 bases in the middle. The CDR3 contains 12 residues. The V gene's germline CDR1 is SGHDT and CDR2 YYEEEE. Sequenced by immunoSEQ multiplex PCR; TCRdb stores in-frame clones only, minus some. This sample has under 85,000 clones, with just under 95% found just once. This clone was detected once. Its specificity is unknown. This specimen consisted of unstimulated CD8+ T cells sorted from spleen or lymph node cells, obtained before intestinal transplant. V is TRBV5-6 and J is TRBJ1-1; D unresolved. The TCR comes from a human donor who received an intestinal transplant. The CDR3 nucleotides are TGTGCCAGCAGCTTGGGCAACGTTGAAGCTTTCTTT. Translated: CASSLGNVEAFF.